This is a list of T cell receptor beta chains from one sample in a study of CD4 T cells in relation to SARS-CoV-2 and coronaviruses. These receptors have no identified antigens. TCRdb's table, derived via immunoSEQ multiplex PCR, lists solely in-frame clones and lacks some. The sample holds tens of thousands of clones, 84% seen once. Sequencing input: naive CD4+ T cells from PBMCs, cultured in vitro. The receptor set was obtained from an adult with COVID-19. Both conserved end residues are part of each CDR3. A D gene is named only where the DNA matches it firmly. Clone size appears in some rows only: once, few, many, or a class for an expanded clone.

abundance,d_gene,v_gene,j_gene,CDR3nt,CDR3aa
few,.,TRBV18,TRBJ1-1,TGTGCCAGCTCACCACGGGACACTGAAGCTTTCTTT,CASSPRDTEAFF
.,.,TRBV27,TRBJ2-1,TGTGCCAGCAGTTTAAAGGGGCTGAGGTTCAATGAGCAGTTCTTC,CASSLKGLRFNEQFF
.,TRBD1,TRBV3-1/TRBV3-2,TRBJ1-1,TGTGCCAGCAGCCAACAGGGGGGATCCACTGAAGCTTTCTTT,CASSQQGGSTEAFF
.,.,TRBV18,TRBJ2-7,TGTGCCAGCTCACCAGAACCCCTTGTTGGATCGGGCTACGAGCAGTACTTC,CASSPEPLVGSGYEQYF
.,TRBD2,TRBV9,TRBJ2-3,TGTGCCAGCTCCGCTAGCGGGAGGGGGGGCACAGATACGCAGTATTTT,CASSASGRGGTDTQYF
.,TRBD1,TRBV3-1/TRBV3-2,TRBJ2-3,TGTGCCAGCAGCCAGGGGGACAGAGGGGTTACCACAGATACGCAGTATTTT,CASSQGDRGVTTDTQYF
.,.,TRBV7-9,TRBJ1-5,TGTGCCAGCAGCTTAGAGGTGGGGTCGGGTAATCAGCCCCAGCATTTT,CASSLEVGSGNQPQHF
.,.,TRBV7-2,TRBJ2-3,TGTGCCAGCAGCCCAGGGGCAGATACGCAGTATTTT,CASSPGADTQYF
.,TRBD1,TRBV28,TRBJ2-7,TGTGCCAGCACCGAAATGACGGGGACAGGGCCCTACGAGCAGTACTTC,CASTEMTGTGPYEQYF
few,.,TRBV7-9,TRBJ2-4,TGTGCCAGCAGCTTTGGGGTAGCCAAAAACATTCAGTACTTC,CASSFGVAKNIQYF
once,.,TRBV18,TRBJ2-6,TGTGCCAGCTCAGCTGACCGCTCTGGGGCCAACGTCCTGACTTTC,CASSADRSGANVLTF
few,.,TRBV7-2,TRBJ2-7,TGTGCCAGCAGCCCCCCCGGGGACCCCTACGAGCAGTACTTC,CASSPPGDPYEQYF
.,TRBD1,TRBV19,TRBJ1-4,TGTGCCAGTTCGGTAGGGACAGGGAATGAAAAACTGTTTTTT,CASSVGTGNEKLFF
.,.,TRBV24-1,TRBJ2-5,TGTGCCACCAGTGATTTTCCGAGCAGGGAAGAGACCCAGTACTTC,CATSDFPSREETQYF
once,.,TRBV3-1/TRBV3-2,TRBJ1-4,TGTGCCAGCAGCCGAATGGACAGTGGGTCTAATGAAAAACTGTTTTTT,CASSRMDSGSNEKLFF
.,TRBD1,TRBV7-2,TRBJ2-1,TGTGCCAGCAGCTTCGTTCGGACCAACCGGGACAGGGGTGGCAATGAGCAGTTCTTC,CASSFVRTNRDRGGNEQFF
.,.,TRBV27,TRBJ2-2,TGTGCCAGCAGTTCGTTTGGACTCGAGAACACCGGGGAGCTGTTTTTT,CASSSFGLENTGELFF
.,.,TRBV30,TRBJ1-1,TGTGCCTGGAGTGTACGCAGGGACTTTCCCCTTATGAACACTGAAGCTTTCTTT,CAWSVRRDFPLMNTEAFF
.,TRBD2,TRBV2,TRBJ2-3,TGTGCCAGCCCTCGGACTAGCGGGACCGCAGATACGCAGTATTTT,CASPRTSGTADTQYF
.,TRBD2,TRBV5-1,TRBJ2-3,TGCGCCAGCAGCATCGGGACTAGCGGGAGGACAGATACGCAGTATTTT,CASSIGTSGRTDTQYF
.,TRBD1,TRBV5-1,TRBJ2-5,TGCGCCAGCAGGGCCGGGACAGCACAAGAGACCCAGTACTTC,CASRAGTAQETQYF
.,TRBD1,TRBV9,TRBJ2-7,TGTGCCAGCAGAGGGGACAGTTCCTACGAGCAGTACTTC,CASRGDSSYEQYF
.,.,TRBV12-3/TRBV12-4,TRBJ1-1,TGTGCCAGCAGTTTATCGGAGAACACTGAAGCTTTCTTT,CASSLSENTEAFF
.,TRBD2,TRBV5-1,TRBJ2-2,TGCGCCAGCACACCACTAGCGGGAGGAGGAACCGGGGAGCTGTTTTTT,CASTPLAGGGTGELFF
.,.,TRBV15,TRBJ2-5,TGTGCCACCAGCAGAGATATTGCCTTCCCGGAGACCCAGTACTTC,CATSRDIAFPETQYF
.,.,TRBV11-2,TRBJ2-2,TGTGCCAGCAGCCGCGATACCTTCAATTGGGTCGGGGAGCTGTTTTTT,CASSRDTFNWVGELFF
.,.,TRBV19,TRBJ2-3,TGTGCCAGCCGAAATGAGGGGGATACGCAGTATTTT,CASRNEGDTQYF
.,TRBD1,TRBV2,TRBJ1-2,TGTGCCAGCATCGGGACAGGGGGTTGGAACTATGGCTACACCTTC,CASIGTGGWNYGYTF
.,.,TRBV27,TRBJ2-1,TGTGCCAGCAGTCCGGTGACTAGTCGGTTCTTC,CASSPVTSRFF
.,TRBD2,TRBV28,TRBJ2-7,TGTGCCAGCAGTTTACAAACTAGCGGGAGTTACGAGCAGTACTTC,CASSLQTSGSYEQYF
.,TRBD2,TRBV24-1,TRBJ2-2,TGTGCCACCAGTGACACCCTAGCGGGAGGGCCGCCCGGGGAGCTGTTTTTT,CATSDTLAGGPPGELFF
.,TRBD2,TRBV5-1,TRBJ2-3,TGCGCCAGCCAGGGGACTAGCGGTCCCACAGATACGCAGTATTTT,CASQGTSGPTDTQYF